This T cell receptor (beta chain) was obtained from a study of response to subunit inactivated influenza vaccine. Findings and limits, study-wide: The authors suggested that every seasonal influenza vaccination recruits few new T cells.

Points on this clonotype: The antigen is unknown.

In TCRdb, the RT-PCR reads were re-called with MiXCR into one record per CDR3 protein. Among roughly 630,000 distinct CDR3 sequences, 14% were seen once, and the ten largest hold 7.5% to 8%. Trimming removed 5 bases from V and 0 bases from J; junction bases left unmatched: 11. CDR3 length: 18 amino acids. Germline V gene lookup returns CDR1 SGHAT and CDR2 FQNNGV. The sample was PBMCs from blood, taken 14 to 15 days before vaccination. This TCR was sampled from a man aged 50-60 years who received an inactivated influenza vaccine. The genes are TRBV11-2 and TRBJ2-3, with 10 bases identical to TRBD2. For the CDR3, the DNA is TGTGCCAGCAGCCGGAGCGGGAGGGCAACCATTAGCACAGATACGCAGTATTTT. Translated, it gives CASSRSGRATISTDTQYF.